These 27 T cell receptor beta chains originate from one sample sequenced in a study of cytomegalovirus exposure and HLA in healthy donors. 60 Vbeta and 13 Jbeta primers were used in PCR. Libraries were prepared by immunoSEQ multiplex PCR; TCRdb keeps only in-frame clonotypes and omits some of them. The sample has 99,000 or so clones, 75% to 85% seen once; the top ten hold 2.1%. Sequenced: PBMCs. Receptors were obtained from a man aged 30 to 45 in good health and CMV-seronegative.

This rearrangement joins TRBV9 to TRBJ1-3, with D perhaps matching TRBD1 (5 bases). This CDR3 spans 15 amino acids. Trimming removed 0 bases from V and 2 bases from J, with 9 bases in between. Germline CDR1 reads SGDLS; CDR2 reads YYNGEE. CDR3 amino acids: CASSVDQGAGNTIYF. DNA for the CDR3: TGTGCCAGCAGCGTAGACCAAGGGGCTGGAAACACCATATATTTT.

The V call is TRBV19, the J call TRBJ2-1; no definite D call. The V end lost 3 bases, the J end lost 0 bases, and 9 bases lay between the germline ends. CDR1 is LNHDA and CDR2 is SQIVND in the germline V gene (reference sequence). This CDR3 has 15 residues. Here the CDR3 reads CASSMAQLSYNEQFF. In nucleotides, the CDR3 is TGTGCCAGTAGTATGGCACAGCTCTCCTACAATGAGCAGTTCTTC.

The V call is TRBV18, the J call TRBJ2-2; 11 nucleotides align to TRBD2. The germline CDR1 and CDR2 sequences are KGHSH and LQKENI. J gave up 5 bases and V 2 bases, and 4 bases lay outside the gene matches. This CDR3 has 16 residues. In DNA form, the CDR3 reads TGTGCCAGCTCACCAACCGCTAGCGGGGGGACCGGGGAGCTGTTTTTT. This gives the protein CASSPTASGGTGELFF.

The V call is TRBV7-3, the J call TRBJ2-3, with 9 nucleotides matching TRBD2. Unmatched junction bases numbered 8, after V lost 6 bases and J lost 4 bases. CDR1 and CDR2 (germline): SGHTA, FQGTGA. The CDR3 is 15 residues long. The CDR3 DNA reads TGTGCCAGCAGTTTCTCTAGCGGGACCCCAGATACGCAGTATTTT. This encodes CASSFSSGTPDTQYF.

CDR3 sequence reads: CAWSQGTARAYEQYF. The CDR3 DNA reads TGTGCCTGGAGTCAGGGGACAGCACGGGCCTACGAGCAGTACTTC. The chain combines TRBV30 with TRBJ2-7; 7 nucleotides match TRBD1. The V gene end was trimmed by 2 bases and the J gene end by 2 bases; junction bases not matched to a gene: 9. Germline values: CDR1 GTSNPN, CDR2 SVGIG (reference sequence). CDR3 length: 15 residues.

Here the CDR3 reads CASSRQGLEETQYF. The CDR3 DNA reads as TGTGCCAGCAGCCGGCAGGGATTAGAAGAGACCCAGTACTTC. The chain carries TRBV14 and TRBJ2-5; possibly TRBD1 for D (5 bases). Germline values: CDR1 SGHDN, CDR2 FVKESK. This CDR3 region has 14 residues. Trimming took 4 bases from V and 3 from J, leaving 12 bases between them.

This rearrangement joins TRBV10-3 to TRBJ1-2, with a possible D match to TRBD1 (5 bases). From germline, CDR1 is ENHRY and CDR2 SYGVKD. CDR3 length: 13 amino acids. With 8 bases removed from V and 4 bases from J, the gap between germline ends came to 14 bases. The CDR3 coding sequence is TGTGCCATCGGGGTCGGGGGAGTCTATGGCTACACCTTC. This codes for CAIGVGGVYGYTF.

This clone was counted a few times. This chain joins TRBV2 and TRBJ2-3; 8 nucleotides agree with TRBD2. Per the germline V gene, CDR1 is SNHLY and CDR2 is FYNNEI. Germline trimming cut 4 bases from V and 0 bases from J; bases unmatched to any gene: 9. The CDR3 has 17 residues. The CDR3 loop is CASSVSLAGPSTDTQYF. In DNA, the CDR3 is TGTGCCAGCAGTGTATCTTTAGCGGGGCCTAGCACAGATACGCAGTATTTT.

This chain links TRBV18 with TRBJ1-1; D remains unclear. CDR3 length: 13 residues. The germline gives CDR1 KGHSH, CDR2 LQKENI. The germline V and J ends were trimmed by 3 bases and 1 base, with 6 bases remaining between them. Written as DNA, the CDR3 is TGTGCCAGCTCACCGGGCCCGAACACTGAAGCTTTCTTT. Amino acid sequence: CASSPGPNTEAFF.

The genes are TRBV6-6 and TRBJ1-4; D gene ambiguous. CDR3 length: 12 amino acids. Trimming left V 7 bases short and J 8 bases short, with 11 bases between. The germline V gene encodes CDR1 MNHNY and CDR2 SVGAGI (reference sequence). The CDR3 DNA is TGTGCCAGCACCACCAACCGGGAAAAACTGTTTTTT. As protein: CASTTNREKLFF.

This chain connects TRBV7-8 to TRBJ2-7, with 10 bases that match TRBD1. V gave up 4 bases and J gave up 5 bases; unmatched junction bases: 8. CDR3 length: 15 residues. Germline assignment: CDR1 SGHVS and CDR2 FQNEAQ. CDR3 region: CASSWRTGGVDEQYF. CDR3 bases: TGTGCCAGCAGCTGGAGGACAGGGGGTGTTGACGAGCAGTACTTC.

The chain is built from TRBV28 and TRBJ1-5; D is ambiguous. Trimming shortened V by 3 bases and J by 5 bases, and 8 bases separated the two germline ends. Germline CDR1 reads MDHEN; CDR2 reads SYDVKM. The CDR3 covers 13 residues. The CDR3 spells CASSFEGDQPQHF. In nucleotides, the CDR3 is TGTGCCAGCAGTTTTGAAGGAGATCAGCCCCAGCATTTT.

This chain connects TRBV6-5 to TRBJ1-1; weak D call: TRBD1 (6 bases). The CDR3 totals 15 residues. Trimming removed 0 bases at V and 4 bases at J, with 12 bases between. Germline CDR1 and CDR2: MNHEY and SVGAGI. The CDR3 sequence is CASSYSPGVGTEAFF. The CDR3 DNA reads as TGTGCCAGCAGTTACTCGCCAGGGGTCGGCACTGAAGCTTTCTTT.

V and J are TRBV6-5 and TRBJ1-2; TRBD1 matches 7 bases. This CDR3 spans 14 amino acids. Looked up from germline, CDR1 is MNHEY and CDR2 is SVGAGI. V lost 7 bases, J lost 1 base, and 6 bases stayed unmatched. CDR3 loop: CASTPNRGNYGYTF. The DNA of the CDR3 is TGTGCCAGCACCCCAAACAGGGGTAACTATGGCTACACCTTC.

The chain has TRBV19 and TRBJ2-2; tentatively, D is TRBD1 (6 bases). Germline loops: CDR1 LNHDA, CDR2 SQIVND (reference sequence). With 3 bases removed from V and 1 base from J, the gap between germline ends came to 9 bases. The CDR3 consists of 15 residues. In DNA, the CDR3 is TGTGCCAGTAGTATTATGACAGGGAACACCGGGGAGCTGTTTTTT. Translation: CASSIMTGNTGELFF.

The chain joins TRBV2 to TRBJ2-3; TRBD2 aligns across 8 bases. V lost 6 bases and J lost 3; bases outside the gene matches: 5. This CDR3 comprises 14 residues. CDR1 and CDR2 from the germline V gene are SNHLY and FYNNEI. CDR3 sequence reads: CASREGLGTDTQYF. CDR3 bases: TGTGCCAGCAGGGAGGGACTAGGGACAGATACGCAGTATTTT.

The V call is TRBV5-1, the J call TRBJ1-2; no clear D. The CDR3 has 13 amino acids. V was cut by 2 bases and J by 7 bases, with 12 bases left in between. Germline V gives CDR1 SGHRS, CDR2 YFSETQ. The CDR3 loop reads CASSFSGVSGYTF. The CDR3 DNA reads TGCGCCAGCAGCTTTTCCGGGGTCTCTGGCTACACCTTC.

The genes are TRBV9 and TRBJ2-7; D may be TRBD1 (6 bases). Germline values: CDR1 SGDLS, CDR2 YYNGEE. V lost 0 bases, J lost 4 bases, and 11 bases lay in between. This CDR3 region has 14 residues. CDR3 bases: TGTGCCAGCAGCGTAGGTGAGCAGGGGTACGAGCAGTACTTC. It encodes CASSVGEQGYEQYF.

The chain recombines TRBV11-2 with TRBJ1-2; the D is unclear. Germline lookup yields CDR1 SGHAT and CDR2 FQNNGV. This CDR3 has 14 amino acids. V was cut by 1 base and J by 1 base, with 7 bases left in between. CDR3 protein: CASSLALYNYGYTF. The CDR3 bases are TGTGCCAGCAGCTTAGCCCTCTATAACTATGGCTACACCTTC.

This clone has more than one count but fewer than ten. The chain combines TRBV7-8 with TRBJ1-4, with TRBD1 matching over 7 bases. V gave up 5 bases and J gave up 7 bases; unmatched junction bases: 7. There are 14 residues in the CDR3. The germline CDR1 and CDR2 sequences are SGHVS and FQNEAQ. CDR3 nucleotides: TGTGCCAGCAGCCCAGCCGGGACAGTTGAAAAACTGTTTTTT. Translating it yields CASSPAGTVEKLFF.

V gene TRBV10-2 combines with J gene TRBJ1-2; TRBD1 agrees at 7 bases. Losses at the gene ends were 6 bases for V and 8 bases for J; bases not matched to a gene: 9. The CDR3 spans 13 residues. Germline values: CDR1 WSHSY, CDR2 SAAADI. CDR3 region: CASSPGQPGGYTF. Here the CDR3 DNA reads TGCGCCAGCAGCCCGGGACAGCCCGGGGGCTACACCTTC.

The chain joins TRBV18 to TRBJ2-2, with TRBD2 as a possible D gene (6 bases). The germline CDR1 and CDR2 sequences are KGHSH and LQKENI. Trimming removed 6 bases at V and 3 bases at J, with 23 bases between. This CDR3 is built from 18 residues. CDR3 loop: CASSPRVIAALDTGELFF. The DNA for the CDR3 is TGTGCCAGCTCCCCCAGAGTTATAGCGGCCTTAGACACCGGGGAGCTGTTTTTT.

The chain employs TRBV2 and TRBJ2-3, with 14 bases aligning to TRBD2. CDR3 length equals 15 residues. The germline CDR1 and CDR2 sequences are SNHLY and FYNNEI. Trimming removed 6 bases from V and 7 bases from J; junction bases left unmatched: 6. CDR3 residues: CASSPGTSGGHTQYF. CDR3 DNA sequence: TGTGCCAGCAGCCCCGGGACTAGCGGGGGACATACGCAGTATTTT.

This chain connects TRBV15 to TRBJ1-2; tentatively, D is TRBD1 (5 bases). Germline V gene lookup returns CDR1 LNHNV and CDR2 YYDKDF (reference sequence). This CDR3 has 14 amino acids. With 0 bases removed from V and 4 bases from J, the gap between germline ends came to 9 bases. CDR3 DNA sequence: TGTGCCACCAGCAGAGACAGGGCTGTCTATGGCTACACCTTC. This translates into CATSRDRAVYGYTF.

The chain couples TRBV19 to TRBJ2-5, with a tentative D call TRBD2 (6 bases). Germline lookup yields CDR1 LNHDA and CDR2 SQIVND (reference sequence). This CDR3 is built from 16 residues. The V gene lost 1 base and the J gene lost 2 bases, with 14 bases spanning the gap. DNA of the CDR3: TGTGCCAGTAGTATAGGTGGAGGGGCCCGGCAAGAGACCCAGTACTTC. Amino acid sequence: CASSIGGGARQETQYF.

The chain combines TRBV28 with TRBJ1-4, with no clear D. V was cut by 7 bases and J by 5 bases, with 17 bases left in between. The germline gives CDR1 MDHEN, CDR2 SYDVKM. There are 15 residues in the CDR3. The CDR3 DNA reads TGTGCCAGCATTTCCCCGGCAGGCAACAATGAAAAACTGTTTTTT. Translating it yields CASISPAGNNEKLFF.

The chain has TRBV2 and TRBJ1-5; 11 bases align to TRBD1. Germline CDR1 SNHLY, CDR2 FYNNEI. The CDR3 loop spans 15 amino acids. J lost 6 bases, V lost 3 bases, and 4 bases had no gene match. In DNA form, the CDR3 reads TGTGCCAGCAGTGAGGGACAGGGGGAAGTTCAGCCCCAGCATTTT. Translating gives CASSEGQGEVQPQHF.